This record covers a single T cell receptor beta chain. Its antigen specificity is not known. The record has no base qualities; no much larger clone is one base away. V is pruned by 1 base and J by 5 bases, leaving 2 bases of the junction without a gene match. The germline V gene supplies CDR1 LGHNA and CDR2 YSLEER. Including the terminal cysteine and phenylalanine, the CDR3 comprises 15 residues. Here the CDR3 DNA is all that survives: 45 bases in frame from base 1. TCRbeta CDR3 regions were amplified from genomic DNA by means of the immunoSEQ Assay, a bias-controlled multiplex PCR. In the authors' own workflow: Within the assay, amplification of reference gene primers was used to estimate how many nucleated cells each sample contained. Sequence reads were collapsed and filtered to measure the absolute abundance of every unique TCRbeta CDR3 rearrangement. For each sample, productive Simpson clonality was calculated as the square root of Simpson's diversity index over productive rearrangements. TCRdb took this table from immuneACCESS and kept in-frame rearrangements with V and J called. Such tables lack part of the clones; where checked against another copy, unresolved V genes explain under half of the gap, and the rest is unexplained. That table furnishes V, J and clone size, whereas the DNA furnished D and trimming. This sample gives approximately 79,000 clones in total; approximately 82% of them show up just once. Around 24% of the sample is in the top ten clones.

Collaborating institutions collected whole blood in K2EDTA tubes following their own protocols. For TCRbeta analysis, collaborators shipped samples in one of three forms: frozen whole blood, isolated PBMCs, or DNA extracted from either of those sample types. The source of the sample is a study of blood T cell repertoires in COVID-19 (dated by TCRdb to 2018 to 2020). In the study overall: The collaborator samples originated in the United States, Italy and Spain and spanned the acute and convalescent phases of COVID-19. The prospective study material was composed of cDNA or gDNA derived from T cells, B-cell-depleted T cells, or PBMCs. Deeply sampled blood TCRbeta repertoires from subjects exposed to, actively infected with, or recovered from COVID-19 were included in the dataset. The repertoires were made available in a free public database intended to serve as a resource for research on the immune response to SARS-CoV-2. The samples were drawn from two sources: the first 160 participants of the ongoing ImmuneRACE study, and fewer than 1,500 subjects contributed by 6 global collaborators. Sample metadata almost always included a de-identified subject ID, COVID-19 status, age in years and sex. Where available, HLA class I and class II types were taken from metadata supplied by the sample provider and were not determined by assay-based typing.

Results and caveats for the whole study, not just this receptor: Clinical and demographic metadata were provided uncurated, with the amount varying by source and participant.

The sequence derives from a woman aged 45-65 years with acute or convalescent COVID-19. The chain was built from TRBV4-3 and TRBJ1-4; 9 central bases correspond to TRBD1. The source material was peripheral blood. Read as DNA, the sequence is TGCGCCAGCAGCCAAGCAGGACAGGGGAATGAAAAACTGTTTTTT. The resulting protein is CASSQAGQGNEKLFF.